Following are 22 T cell receptor beta chains from one sample sequenced in a study of blood T cell repertoires in COVID-19. The method was immunoSEQ multiplex PCR; TCRdb's version includes in-frame clones alone and lacks a portion of them. The sample consists of approximately 460,000 clones, about 91% of them appearing once. Sequencing input: peripheral blood. The receptors come from a young man with COVID-19, enrolled during active disease.

The genes are TRBV9 and TRBJ2-1, with 7 bases aligning to TRBD2. The CDR3 is made up of 17 amino acids. In germline, CDR1 is SGDLS, CDR2 YYNGEE. J lost 3 bases, V lost 0 bases, and 9 bases had no gene match. The CDR3 region is CASSVVGAGSNYNEQFF. CDR3 nucleotide sequence: TGTGCCAGCAGCGTAGTAGGAGCGGGGTCGAACTACAATGAGCAGTTCTTC.

This sequence joins TRBV6-5 and TRBJ2-3; 10 positions match TRBD2. This CDR3 contains 15 residues. V lost 7 bases to trimming and J lost 6 bases; unmatched junction nucleotides: 10. Germline V gene sequence: CDR1 MNHEY, CDR2 SVGAGI. The DNA of the CDR3 is TGTGCCAGCAAAGAGCCTAGCGGGGGCCCGGATACGCAGTATTTT. This sequence encodes CASKEPSGGPDTQYF.

This chain uses TRBV7-2 with TRBJ2-7, with D possibly being TRBD1 (6 bases). Germline V gives CDR1 SGHTA, CDR2 FQGNSA. The CDR3 spans 14 residues. The V end was cut by 4 bases, the J end by 0 bases, with 10 bases between. CDR3 sequence reads: CASSSDRPSYEQYF. The DNA for the CDR3 is TGTGCCAGCAGCTCCGACAGGCCCTCCTACGAGCAGTACTTC.

The DNA of the CDR3 is TGTGCCAGCAGTTTCTACAGGGACGAGCAGTACTTC. This translates into CASSFYRDEQYF. This sequence joins TRBV12-3 or TRBV12-4 and TRBJ2-7, with a tentative D call TRBD1 (6 bases). V lost 3 bases and J lost 5, with 8 bases in between. The CDR3 sequence is 12 residues long.

The rearrangement joins TRBV9 to TRBJ1-6, with TRBD1 identical over 9 bases. V lost 2 bases, J lost 10 bases, and 7 bases stayed unmatched. Germline lookup yields CDR1 SGDLS and CDR2 YYNGEE. The CDR3 has 15 amino acids. Here the CDR3 reads CASSVETGGKSPLHF. The CDR3 DNA follows: TGTGCCAGCAGCGTCGAGACAGGGGGGAAATCACCCCTCCACTTT.

V and J are TRBV11-3 and TRBJ2-3; 14 bases line up with TRBD2. Germline CDR1 reads SGHNT; CDR2 reads YENEEA. The CDR3 extends over 15 amino acids. J gave up 8 bases and V 4 bases, and 5 bases lay outside the gene matches. The CDR3 sequence: CASSSGLAGAGTQYF. The CDR3 DNA is TGTGCCAGCAGCTCGGGACTAGCGGGGGCCGGTACGCAGTATTTT.

With regard to this clone: Other DNA sequences in the same sample also yield this CDR3. V gene TRBV6-5 combines with J gene TRBJ1-2, with 11 bases matching TRBD1. Germline-derived CDR1 and CDR2 are MNHEY and SVGAGI. The junction had 2 bases not matched to a gene; V was cut back by 0 bases and J by 8 bases. This CDR3 has 14 residues. The CDR3 DNA sequence: TGTGCCAGCAGTTACTCGAGGACAGGGGGCGGCTACACCTTC. Amino acids: CASSYSRTGGGYTF.

As concerns this clone: The sample carries other DNA sequences with the same CDR3. The gene calls are TRBV24-1 and TRBJ1-2, with 8 bases that match TRBD1. In germline, CDR1 is KGHDR, CDR2 SFDVKD. This CDR3 comprises 14 residues. Trimming removed 3 bases from V and 5 bases from J; junction bases left unmatched: 4. CDR3 nucleotide sequence: TGTGCCACCAGTGATGCCGGGACAGGATATGGCTACACCTTC. Translated, it gives CATSDAGTGYGYTF.

The chain couples TRBV9 to TRBJ1-1, with D tentatively TRBD1 (6 bases). CDR1 is SGDLS and CDR2 is YYNGEE in the germline V gene. V was clipped by 0 bases and J by 6 bases, with 12 bases between them. This CDR3 contains 14 residues. This CDR3 is CASSVVSQGSEAFF. CDR3 DNA sequence: TGTGCCAGCAGCGTAGTCTCACAGGGTTCTGAAGCTTTCTTT.

This clone was recorded only once. The rearrangement links TRBV13 to TRBJ1-1, with TRBD1 matching 7 bases. The CDR3 length is 13 residues. J lost 7 bases, V lost 5 bases, and 7 bases had no gene match. CDR1 and CDR2 from the germline V gene are PRHDT and FYEKMQ (reference sequence). The DNA for the CDR3 is TGTGCCAGCAGCGGGATTGACAGGGTTGAAGCTTTCTTT. This gives the protein CASSGIDRVEAFF.

The chain has TRBV30 and TRBJ1-3; TRBD1 matches 7 bases. The CDR3 covers 14 residues. Germline CDR1 and CDR2: GTSNPN and SVGIG (reference sequence). J gave up 4 bases and V 5 bases, and 8 bases lay outside the gene matches. This chain's CDR3 is CAWAVTGVGNTIYF. DNA of the CDR3: TGTGCCTGGGCCGTCACAGGGGTCGGAAACACCATATATTTT.

The chain is built from TRBV27 and TRBJ1-2, with 7 bases identical to TRBD1. The CDR3 contains 13 residues. The J segment lost 6 bases and the V segment lost 11 bases, leaving 12 bases of the junction unmatched. Germline V CDR1 and CDR2: MNHEY, SMNVEV (reference sequence). The CDR3 DNA reads as TGTGCCGCCCAGACAGGGTTGCTGAATGGCTACACCTTC. Protein product: CAAQTGLLNGYTF.

Turning to this clone: Other DNA sequences in the same sample also yield this CDR3. V usage is TRBV5-1 and J usage is TRBJ1-1, with D hard to call. This CDR3 is 14 amino acids long. Germline V gene data show CDR1 as SGHRS and CDR2 as YFSETQ. V was pared by 0 bases and J by 1 base, with 7 bases between. The CDR3 loop reads CASSLGAANTEAFF. The CDR3 DNA reads as TGCGCCAGCAGCTTGGGGGCAGCGAACACTGAAGCTTTCTTT.

This CDR3 is CASSLAPTTNEKLFF. The CDR3 DNA reads as TGTGCCAGCAGCTTAGCCCCTACCACTAATGAAAAACTGTTTTTT. The rearrangement joins TRBV7-9 to TRBJ1-4; no clear D gene. The CDR3 length is 15 residues. The ends were cut back, 0 bases at V and 2 bases at J, with 7 bases in the middle. The germline V gene encodes CDR1 SEHNR and CDR2 FQNEAQ (reference sequence).

The chain is built from TRBV24-1 and TRBJ2-7, with 10 nucleotides matching TRBD2. Germline V gene data show CDR1 as KGHDR and CDR2 as SFDVKD. The CDR3 consists of 16 residues. With V trimmed by 2 bases and J by 6 bases, 9 bases remained unmatched. The CDR3 here is CATSDSCLAGGCEQYF. The CDR3 DNA follows: TGTGCCACCAGTGATTCTTGTTTAGCGGGGGGCTGCGAGCAGTACTTC.

V usage is TRBV23-1 and J usage is TRBJ2-5; the D gene is possibly TRBD2 (5 bases). TRBV23-1 belongs to the ORF category, with a function that is uncertain. The CDR3 contains 15 residues. V lost 4 bases, J lost 2 bases, and 14 bases lay in between. CDR3: CASSPPRGQQETQYF. The CDR3, as DNA: TGCGCCAGCAGTCCGCCAAGAGGGCAGCAAGAGACCCAGTACTTC.

The chain links TRBV2 to TRBJ2-1, with no clear D. The CDR3 totals 17 residues. The V gene lost 5 bases and the J gene lost 5 bases, with 22 bases spanning the gap. Germline lookup yields CDR1 SNHLY and CDR2 FYNNEI. Here the CDR3 DNA reads TGTGCCAGCAGTACGAGTCCGACCCGGAGTTACGACAATGAGCAGTTCTTC. Translating gives CASSTSPTRSYDNEQFF.

The chain combines TRBV6-5 with TRBJ1-5, with D unresolved. This CDR3 is 12 amino acids long. Trimming took off 0 bases at V and 6 bases at J, with 3 bases between the two ends. Germline V lookup: CDR1 MNHEY, CDR2 SVGAGI. The CDR3 DNA reads as TGTGCCAGCAGTTACTCGAGTCAGCCCCAGCATTTT. It yields the protein CASSYSSQPQHF.

This chain uses TRBV24-1 with TRBJ2-1; TRBD1 aligns across 9 bases. This CDR3 region has 15 residues. Germline values: CDR1 KGHDR, CDR2 SFDVKD. V lost 4 bases and J lost 7; bases outside the gene matches: 7. DNA of the CDR3: TGTGCCACCAGTGACCCACAGGGGGCCGAAAATGAGCAGTTCTTC. Translating it yields CATSDPQGAENEQFF.

The V and J genes are TRBV27 and TRBJ2-7, with TRBD2 matching 13 bases. Germline V gene lookup returns CDR1 MNHEY and CDR2 SMNVEV (reference sequence). The CDR3 consists of 17 residues. V was clipped by 6 bases and J by 1 base; unmatched bases: 9. In nucleotides, the CDR3 is TGTGCCAGCAGCCCTACTAGCGGGAGGGCGGAATCCTACGAGCAGTACTTC. This sequence encodes CASSPTSGRAESYEQYF.

The chain combines TRBV7-9 with TRBJ1-4; D is possibly TRBD1 (5 bases). Germline V gives CDR1 SEHNR, CDR2 FQNEAQ (reference sequence). The CDR3 consists of 14 residues. Trimming left V 3 bases short and J 7 bases short, with 12 bases between. CDR3 in DNA: TGTGCCAGCAGCTTCGAGGCAGGGCGTGAAAAACTGTTTTTT. It encodes CASSFEAGREKLFF.

This chain links TRBV5-6 with TRBJ1-3, with D unresolved. V was pared by 2 bases and J by 0 bases, with 3 bases between. The CDR3 loop spans 13 amino acids. CDR1 is SGHDT and CDR2 is YYEEEE in the germline V gene. The DNA for the CDR3 is TGTGCCAGCAGCTTTTACTCTGGAAACACCATATATTTT. This translates into CASSFYSGNTIYF.